This TCR beta chain came from a study of naive and memory T cell subsets. Study-level points and caveats: In CD4 and CD8 cells, diversity dropped from naive through EMRA.

Trimming removed 0 bases at V and 2 bases at J, with 19 bases between. Germline V gives CDR1 LGHNA, CDR2 YSLEER. The CDR3 sequence is 18 residues long. Cells stained for CD3, CD4, CD8, CD45RA, CD27 and viability were sorted into four CD45RA/CD27 subsets. Two oligonucleotides, mixed equimolar, formed the beta constant-region primer covering TRBC1 and TRBC2. TCRdb itself ran the UMI-ligation and nested PCR reads through MiXCR, one entry per CDR3 protein. This sample yields approximately 5,100 distinct CDR3 sequences, of which about 6.4% are seen a single time; 45% to 50% belongs to the top ten. By share of the sample, this clonotype is large (0.1 to 1%). Its antigen remains unidentified. Being one base from a much bigger clone, this may be a read error.

The sequencing sample was made of effector memory CD8+ T cells from blood. Stated subset: effector memory, CD45RA- CD27-. The TCR was taken from a human donor in good health. The V call is TRBV4-3, the J call TRBJ2-5; possible D gene TRBD1, 6 bases. CDR3 amino acids: CASSQDHLVGGRQETQYF. The CDR3 DNA is TGCGCCAGCAGCCAAGATCACCTTGTTGGGGGCCGACAAGAGACCCAGTACTTC.